The 9 T cell receptor beta chains below all came from one sample that was sequenced in a study of cytomegalovirus exposure and HLA in healthy donors. Researchers ran the PCR with 60 Vbeta and 13 Jbeta primers. TCRdb keeps only in-frame clones here, not all; method: immunoSEQ multiplex PCR. The table records 240,000 or so clones, over 80% of them present only once. Sequenced: PBMCs. These receptors were collected from a woman aged 40-49 years in good health and CMV-seropositive.

This chain joins TRBV7-2 and TRBJ2-2, with 12 bases aligning to TRBD2. The length of the CDR3 is 16 residues. V lost 5 bases, J lost 5 bases, and 6 bases stayed unmatched. CDR1 and CDR2 (germline): SGHTA, FQGNSA. This chain's CDR3 is CASSQPSGGATGELFF. The CDR3 coding sequence is TGTGCCAGCAGCCAACCTAGCGGGGGGGCAACCGGGGAGCTGTTTTTT.

This clone appeared a single time. The chain combines TRBV28 with TRBJ1-5; TRBD1 aligns across 10 bases. CDR1 MDHEN and CDR2 SYDVKM come from the germline V gene. The V gene end was trimmed by 4 bases and the J gene end by 5 bases; junction bases not matched to a gene: 5. This CDR3 is built from 15 residues. In DNA form, the CDR3 reads TGTGCCAGCAGTTCTCCCGGGACAGGGGATCAGCCCCAGCATTTT. Its protein is CASSSPGTGDQPQHF.

The genes are TRBV6-5 and TRBJ2-7, with TRBD2 as a possible D gene (5 bases). CDR3 length: 15 amino acids. Germline V lookup: CDR1 MNHEY, CDR2 SVGAGI. V was cut by 6 bases and J by 0 bases, with 15 bases left in between. CDR3: CASSESGTSSYEQYF. CDR3 in DNA: TGTGCCAGCAGCGAGAGCGGAACTTCCTCCTACGAGCAGTACTTC.

This chain uses TRBV6-5 with TRBJ1-4; D is possibly TRBD1 (5 bases). Deletions cut 6 bases from V and 10 bases from J, with 21 bases between. Germline V gene sequence: CDR1 MNHEY, CDR2 SVGAGI. This CDR3 contains 15 residues. In DNA form, the CDR3 reads TGTGCCAGCAGACCAACAGGTACCGCGGCGGTAAAACTGTTTTTT. Protein: CASRPTGTAAVKLFF.

V and J are TRBV7-9 and TRBJ1-1, with 8 nucleotides matching TRBD1. V trimming: 5 bases; J trimming: 4 bases; junction bases outside the gene matches: 12. The CDR3 is 16 residues long. Germline V gene sequence: CDR1 SEHNR, CDR2 FQNEAQ (reference sequence). In DNA form, the CDR3 reads TGTGCCAGCAGCCATAGGCCGACAGGGGCCCCCACTGAAGCTTTCTTT. It translates to CASSHRPTGAPTEAFF.

The V call is TRBV29-1, the J call TRBJ2-7; possibly TRBD2 for D (5 bases). The germline gives CDR1 SQVTM, CDR2 ANQGSEA. CDR3 size: 10 residues. Trimming removed 6 bases at V and 6 bases at J, with 9 bases between. CDR3 amino acids: CSVSGSEQYF. In DNA, the CDR3 is TGCAGCGTATCGGGATCCGAGCAGTACTTC.

This chain links TRBV2 with TRBJ1-2; the match to TRBD1 covers 7 bases. The CDR3 has 14 residues. Germline V lookup: CDR1 SNHLY, CDR2 FYNNEI. Trimming took 9 bases from V and 10 from J; bases not matched to a gene: 17. CDR3 residues: CASRSNAATGDYTF. The CDR3 DNA sequence: TGTGCCAGTAGATCAAATGCCGCTACAGGGGACTACACCTTC.

The chain links TRBV6-6 to TRBJ1-2; unclear D gene. V lost 4 bases, J lost 3 bases, and 6 bases lay in between. This CDR3 spans 12 amino acids. Germline V gene data show CDR1 as MNHNY and CDR2 as SVGAGI (reference sequence). In DNA, the CDR3 is TGTGCCAGCAGTTTCGGGGACTATGGCTACACCTTC. This encodes CASSFGDYGYTF.

This chain joins TRBV28 and TRBJ1-2; 7 bases agree with TRBD1. The ends lost 6 bases at V and 4 bases at J; junction bases unmatched: 8. The CDR3 is 14 amino acids. Germline CDR1 and CDR2: MDHEN and SYDVKM. CDR3 nucleotide sequence: TGTGCCAGCAGCCCGTCCCACAGGGGCTATGGCTACACCTTC. Translation: CASSPSHRGYGYTF.